The clone carrying this TCR beta chain appeared a single time. Data came from immunoSEQ multiplex PCR; TCRdb stores just in-frame clones and leaves some out. In the table there are 200,000 to 250,000 clones, 83% of which are singletons. There are 14 residues in the CDR3. These data come from a study of blood T cell repertoires in COVID-19. This chain links TRBV21-1 with TRBJ1-2; TRBD1 is taken as the D call from the table, unchecked against the DNA. TRBV21-1 is a pseudogene. The sequence came from a middle-aged woman who had been exposed to COVID-19. Sequenced material: PBMCs or T cells enriched from blood (not recorded which). The CDR3 protein is CASSRQGANYGYTF. The CDR3 DNA follows: TGTGCCAGCAGCAGACAGGGGGCGAACTATGGCTACACCTTC.